The rows below give T cell receptor beta chains drawn from one sample of a study of blood T cell repertoires in COVID-19. Generated by immunoSEQ multiplex PCR, the TCRdb table keeps only in-frame clones and is missing some. The sample gives 100,000 to 150,000 clones, over 75% of which show up once; approximately 17% is in the top ten. The sample was peripheral blood. Every receptor here comes from a man aged 25 to 40 with COVID-19, enrolled during active disease. Each CDR3 is given with its conserved first and last residue. The D gene is left open where the match is weak. Some rows have no size entry. The others give once, few or many, or a class for an expanded clone.

D gene	clone size	V gene	J gene	CDR3 DNA	CDR3 protein
.	.	TRBV5-1	TRBJ2-1	TGCGCCAGCAGCGCGGCCCTCGGCTACAATGAGCAGTTCTTC	CASSAALGYNEQFF
.	.	TRBV30	TRBJ2-7	TGTGCCTGGAACCCGGGGTACTCCTACGAGCAGTACTTC	CAWNPGYSYEQYF
TRBD2	.	TRBV9	TRBJ2-7	TGTGCCAGCAGCCCCCCGGGGGGACCCTCCTACGAGCAGTACTTC	CASSPPGGPSYEQYF
.	.	TRBV11-3	TRBJ2-3	TGTGCCAGCAGCTCTACTGGGGCGGGCACAGATACGCAGTATTTT	CASSSTGAGTDTQYF
.	.	TRBV4-1	TRBJ1-1	TGCGCCAGCAGCCAACCTGTGAGGGGGGCGGGAGGGACTGAAGCTTTCTTT	CASSQPVRGAGGTEAFF
.	few	TRBV7-9	TRBJ1-3	TGTGCCAGCAGCATACACAGGGTTTCTGGAAACACCATATATTTT	CASSIHRVSGNTIYF
.	.	TRBV27	TRBJ1-1	TGTGCCAGCAGTTTAGCCGGGGGGAAAGCTTTCTTT	CASSLAGGKAFF
.	.	TRBV12-3/TRBV12-4	TRBJ1-2	TGTGCCAGCAGCCTCACAGATAACTATGGCTACACCTTC	CASSLTDNYGYTF
TRBD1	.	TRBV5-4	TRBJ1-3	TGTGCCAGCAGCATTGACAGGGTTGAAGGCACCATATATTTT	CASSIDRVEGTIYF
.	.	TRBV5-1	TRBJ1-1	TGCGCCAGCAGCTTAACAGGGTCGGCGATTGGGGCTTTCTTT	CASSLTGSAIGAFF
TRBD2	once	TRBV6-4	TRBJ2-7	TGTGCCAGCAGAGCCGCTAGCGGAATCGAGCAGTACTTC	CASRAASGIEQYF
.	.	TRBV21-1	TRBJ1-5	TGTGCCACCATCGTTCCGGGACAGGGGATCTTGGGCAATCAGCCCCAGCATTTT	CATIVPGQGILGNQPQHF
TRBD1	.	TRBV11-3	TRBJ1-4	TGTGCCAGCAGCGACACAGGGGCAACTAATGAAAAACTGTTTTTT	CASSDTGATNEKLFF
.	.	TRBV6-5	TRBJ2-1	TGTGCCAGCAGGTGGGGCTCGGGCAATGAGCAGTTCTTC	CASRWGSGNEQFF
.	.	TRBV24-1	TRBJ1-2	TGTGCCACCAGTGATTTGCATTATGGCTACACCTTC	CATSDLHYGYTF
TRBD1	.	TRBV6-5	TRBJ2-5	TGTGCCAGCAGGATCGGGACAGGAGAGACCCAGTACTTC	CASRIGTGETQYF
.	.	TRBV7-9	TRBJ1-3	TGTGATCCCGAGACAAGCTCTGGAAACACCATATATTTT	CDPETSSGNTIYF
.	.	TRBV3-1/TRBV3-2	TRBJ2-1	TGTGCCAGCAGCCAAGCATCAAATGAGCAGTTCTTC	CASSQASNEQFF
TRBD1	.	TRBV30	TRBJ2-5	TGTGCCTGGAGCCTGGACAGGGACAGAAAGACCCAGTACTTC	CAWSLDRDRKTQYF
.	.	TRBV5-1	TRBJ2-7	TGCGCCAGCAGCTTGACAGGGTTCTACGAGCAGTACTTC	CASSLTGFYEQYF
.	once	TRBV19	TRBJ1-1	TGTGCCAGTACACCCCTTGACAGGAACACTGAAGCTTTCTTT	CASTPLDRNTEAFF
TRBD1	.	TRBV25-1	TRBJ2-1	TGTGCCAGCCCCGGCGAGGGGGCGTGGGGTGAGCAGTTCTTC	CASPGEGAWGEQFF
TRBD2	.	TRBV5-1	TRBJ2-5	TGCGCCAGCAGCTACGGGACTAGCGGGGCTCAAGAGACCCAGTACTTC	CASSYGTSGAQETQYF
TRBD1	many	TRBV4-3	TRBJ2-2	TGCGCCAGCAGCCCCTTGGACAGGGGGCCCGGGGAGCTGTTTTTT	CASSPLDRGPGELFF
TRBD2	.	TRBV7-9	TRBJ2-1	TGTGCCAGCAGCTGGATCTATGGCGGGAGAGATTTCAATGAGCAGTTCTTC	CASSWIYGGRDFNEQFF
.	.	TRBV5-5	TRBJ1-1	TGTGCCAGCAGCTTCCTGACTCACACTGAAGCTTTCTTT	CASSFLTHTEAFF
.	.	TRBV4-1	TRBJ2-7	TGCGCCAGCAGCCATAAAGACAGAACCTACGAGCAGTACTTC	CASSHKDRTYEQYF
.	many	TRBV5-5	TRBJ2-6	TGTGCCAGCAGCTTGTCACTGTCCAACTCTGGGGCCAACGTCCTGACTTTC	CASSLSLSNSGANVLTF
.	.	TRBV19	TRBJ1-2	TGTGCCAGTAGTATAGATTCGACAGTTAGCTATGGCTACACCTTC	CASSIDSTVSYGYTF
TRBD1	few	TRBV10-3	TRBJ2-3	TGTGCCATCAGAGGGCAGGGGGTAGATGTTACAGATACGCAGTATTTT	CAIRGQGVDVTDTQYF
.	.	TRBV27	TRBJ1-2	TGTGCCAGCAGTCCCCTAGGGGGGGGGCCCTATGGCTACACCTTC	CASSPLGGGPYGYTF
TRBD2	.	TRBV7-9	TRBJ2-3	TGTGCCAGCAGCTTTCCGGCTAGCGGGAACACAGATACGCAGTATTTT	CASSFPASGNTDTQYF
TRBD2	.	TRBV11-3	TRBJ2-7	TGTGCCAGCAGCTTACGTCGGACTAGCGGATCCTACGAGCAGTACTTC	CASSLRRTSGSYEQYF
TRBD2	once	TRBV11-3	TRBJ2-7	TGTGCCGTCCAGCTAGCGGGGGACTACGAGCAGTACTTC	CAVQLAGDYEQYF
TRBD1	.	TRBV28	TRBJ1-6	TGTGCCAGCAGTTTAGAGGGGGCGTTAATACCACCCCTCCACTTT	CASSLEGALIPPLHF
TRBD1	.	TRBV7-3	TRBJ2-2	TGTGCCAGCAGCCTCGGGACAGGGATCGGGGAGCTGTTTTTT	CASSLGTGIGELFF
.	.	TRBV19	TRBJ2-6	TGTGCCAGTAGTATAATTCTCGGGACTGGGGCCAACGTCCTGACTTTC	CASSIILGTGANVLTF
.	.	TRBV27	TRBJ1-6	TGTGCCAGCAGGCCGGAGCATTCACCCCTCCACTTT	CASRPEHSPLHF
.	.	TRBV4-1	TRBJ1-1	TGCGCCAGCAGCCAAGATCCAGGTCTGAACACTGAAGCTTTCTTT	CASSQDPGLNTEAFF
TRBD2	once	TRBV11-1	TRBJ2-1	TGTGCCAGCAGCTTCCCTAGCGGCTGGAATGAGCAGTTCTTC	CASSFPSGWNEQFF
TRBD1	.	TRBV7-9	TRBJ1-3	TGTGCCAGCAGCCCATGGGGACAGGGAAGAAACACCATATATTTT	CASSPWGQGRNTIYF
.	few	TRBV19	TRBJ1-2	TGTGCCAGTAGTACCGGGACACAAGGAGGCTACACCTTC	CASSTGTQGGYTF
.	.	TRBV7-9	TRBJ1-1	TGTGCCAGCAGCCCTATAGACAGGACCCCTGAAGCTTTCTTT	CASSPIDRTPEAFF
TRBD1	.	TRBV7-8	TRBJ1-5	TGTGCCAGCAGCTTAGGGACAGGCTATCAGCCCCAGCATTTT	CASSLGTGYQPQHF
.	.	TRBV4-1	TRBJ1-5	TGCGCCAGCAGCGAAAGACACGTTAGCAATCAGCCCCAGCATTTT	CASSERHVSNQPQHF
TRBD1	.	TRBV5-5	TRBJ2-5	TGTGCCAGCAGCTCACCGGACAGGGGTCAAGAGACCCAGTACTTC	CASSSPDRGQETQYF
.	once	TRBV11-2	TRBJ2-5	TGTGCCAGCAGCCCACAAAAGACCCAGTACTTC	CASSPQKTQYF
TRBD1	once	TRBV27	TRBJ2-7	TGTGCCAGCAGTGGGCGGACAGGGGGCAACGAGCAGTACTTC	CASSGRTGGNEQYF
.	.	TRBV6-5	TRBJ2-7	TGTGCCAGCAGTCCAGGACTTAAGTACGAGCAGTACTTC	CASSPGLKYEQYF
.	.	TRBV18	TRBJ2-1	TGTGCCAGCTCACCACTGGCTTCCTACAATGAGCAGTTCTTC	CASSPLASYNEQFF
TRBD1	once	TRBV24-1	TRBJ2-1	TGTGCCACCAGTGATTTGATGCAGGGGGACAATGAGCAGTTCTTC	CATSDLMQGDNEQFF
.	few	TRBV28	TRBJ2-7	TGTGCCAGCAGCCCCGGGGGTGGCGGGACCCCCGAGCAGTACTTC	CASSPGGGGTPEQYF
.	.	TRBV1	TRBJ1-1	TGCACCAGCAGCCATGACAGACAGACGATGAACACTGAAGCTTTCTTT	CTSSHDRQTMNTEAFF
TRBD2	.	TRBV10-2	TRBJ2-7	TGCGCCAGCGAGATCGGGACTAGCGGCTCCTACGAGCAGTACTTC	CASEIGTSGSYEQYF
TRBD1	.	TRBV11-3	TRBJ2-5	TGTGCCAGCAGCTTCGGGACAGGGGGCGTAGAGACCCAGTACTTC	CASSFGTGGVETQYF